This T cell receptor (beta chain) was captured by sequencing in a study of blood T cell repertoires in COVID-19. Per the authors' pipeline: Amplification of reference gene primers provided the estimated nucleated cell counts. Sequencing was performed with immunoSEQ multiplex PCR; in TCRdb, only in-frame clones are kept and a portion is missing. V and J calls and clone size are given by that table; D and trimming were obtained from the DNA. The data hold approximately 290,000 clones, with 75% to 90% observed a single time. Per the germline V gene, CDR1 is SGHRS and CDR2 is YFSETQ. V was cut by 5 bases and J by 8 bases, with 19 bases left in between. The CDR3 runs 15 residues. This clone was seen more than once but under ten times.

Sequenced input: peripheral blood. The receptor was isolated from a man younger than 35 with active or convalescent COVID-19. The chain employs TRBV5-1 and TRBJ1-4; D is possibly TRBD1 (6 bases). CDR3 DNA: TGCGCCAGCAGAGTGGGGACATCCGGTAGGGAAAAACTGTTTTTT. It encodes CASRVGTSGREKLFF.